This T cell receptor beta chain derives from a study of T-cell reconstitution after alpha-beta-depleted transplantation in children. Unique molecular identifiers were used to barcode this TCRbeta library. TCRdb processed the PCR reads anew with MiXCR; each CDR3 protein has one entry. The table lists hundreds of thousands of distinct CDR3 sequences, 9.5% to 15% of them singletons, with approximately 5.4% in the top ten. This TCR came from a human donor who donated a stem cell graft to a child with combined immunodeficiency. The sample consisted of PBMCs from the stem cell graft donor, taken from the stem cell graft.

The CDR3, as DNA: TGTGCCAGCAGCGGGGGGGCGGACGGAGAGACCCAGTACTTC. It specifies CASSGGADGETQYF. The J gene is TRBJ2-5, the V gene TRBV6-1, with TRBD2 identical over 8 bases. Germline CDR1 and CDR2: MNHNS and SASEGT. CDR3 size: 14 residues. The V and J ends lost 6 bases and 4 bases, in that order; junction bases with no gene match: 7.